This TCR beta chain derives from a study of blood T cell repertoires in COVID-19. The wider study: COVID-19 samples, acute and convalescent, were from the United States, Italy and Spain. PBMCs, B-cell-depleted T cells, or T cells were the source of the cDNA or gDNA that made up the material.

There are 14 residues in the CDR3. The V gene lost 5 bases and the J gene lost 9 bases, with 19 bases spanning the gap. Germline V gene lookup returns CDR1 MNHEY and CDR2 SMNVEV (reference sequence). The protocol was immunoSEQ multiplex PCR, while the TCRdb copy is restricted to in-frame clones and leaves out a portion. The sample yields 150,000 to 200,000 clones, around four fifths seen once. The sample consisted of peripheral blood. The receptor was derived from a woman older than 75 with acute or convalescent COVID-19. The V and J genes are TRBV27 and TRBJ1-2, with D maybe TRBD1 (6 bases). Here the CDR3 DNA reads TGTGCCAGCAGTACCCGGACAGCGGCTGGCAGCTACACCTTC. Protein sequence: CASSTRTAAGSYTF.